This T cell receptor beta chain originates from a study of cytomegalovirus exposure and HLA in healthy donors. Study-level results: Listed as cytomegalovirus-associated were approximately 160 TCR beta chains. In an earlier analysis, about 87% or about 30%: the productive usage of most TCR beta V segments.

Details on this clone: Its antigen is unknown.

The CDR3 runs 14 residues. Per germline, CDR1 MNHNY and CDR2 SVGAGI (reference sequence). V shed 6 bases and J shed 0 bases, with 12 bases lying between them. The PCR contained 60 Vbeta and 13 Jbeta primers. Here immunoSEQ multiplex PCR was the method, and the copy in TCRdb shows in-frame clones only, minus some. The sample holds 150,000 to 200,000 clones, roughly 80% seen once. Specimen: PBMCs. The V and J genes are TRBV6-6 and TRBJ2-7; perhaps TRBD1 as D (6 bases). The TCR sequence derives from a male donor in good health and CMV-seronegative. DNA of the CDR3: TGTGCCAGCAGCAAAGGGACATTCTCCTACGAGCAGTACTTC. This sequence encodes CASSKGTFSYEQYF.